These 20 T cell receptor beta chains were sequenced from one sample in a study of cytomegalovirus exposure and HLA in healthy donors. It was with 60 Vbeta and 13 Jbeta primers that the PCR ran. Repertoires were generated with immunoSEQ multiplex PCR, while TCRdb's copy carries only in-frame clones and drops some. This table holds about 89,000 clones, approximately 63% found once. The sequenced sample was PBMCs. The receptors were sampled from a woman under 40 in good health and CMV-seronegative.

V and J are TRBV19 and TRBJ1-4; D unclear. Germline loops: CDR1 LNHDA, CDR2 SQIVND (reference sequence). The CDR3 runs 14 residues. Trimming removed 7 bases from V and 5 bases from J, with 14 bases in between. The CDR3 loop reads CASTPTSANEKLFF. The DNA of the CDR3 is TGTGCCAGTACCCCCACATCCGCCAATGAAAAACTGTTTTTT.

The rearrangement joins TRBV4-1 to TRBJ2-7; 7 bases match TRBD1. The germline V gene has CDR1 MGHRA and CDR2 YSYEKL. Trimming took 0 bases from V and 6 from J; bases not matched to a gene: 11. The CDR3 runs to 16 residues. The CDR3 protein is CASSQERLRTGIEQYF. The CDR3 DNA follows: TGCGCCAGCAGCCAAGAAAGGCTTCGGACAGGCATCGAGCAGTACTTC.

About this clone itself: This specimen includes other DNA sequences encoding the same CDR3. This chain's CDR3 is CASSLGQGTGNTIYF. For the CDR3, the DNA is TGCGCCAGCAGCTTGGGACAGGGAACTGGAAACACCATATATTTT. V gene TRBV5-1 combines with J gene TRBJ1-3; 7 bases align to TRBD1. The V and J ends lost 0 bases and 2 bases, in that order; junction bases with no gene match: 2. CDR3 size: 15 residues. From germline, CDR1 is SGHRS and CDR2 YFSETQ.

This rearrangement joins TRBV9 to TRBJ2-4; 10 bases fit TRBD2. Germline-derived CDR1 and CDR2 are SGDLS and YYNGEE. The ends lost 4 bases at V and 8 bases at J; junction bases unmatched: 12. The CDR3 is 16 amino acids. CDR3 region: CASSSPLGLAEDIQYF. The CDR3 DNA reads TGTGCCAGCAGCTCACCGCTCGGACTAGCGGAGGACATTCAGTACTTC.

The chain joins TRBV7-7 to TRBJ2-1; 9 bases are shared with TRBD2. Trimming at V came to 4 bases and at J to 2 bases, leaving 3 bases not matched to a gene. The CDR3 extends over 15 amino acids. Germline V CDR1 and CDR2: SSHAT, FNYEAQ (reference sequence). The CDR3 spells CASSSREGPYNEQFF. CDR3 bases: TGTGCCAGCAGCTCGCGGGAGGGCCCCTACAATGAGCAGTTCTTC.

Regarding this clone: Relative to the germline gene, one junction end is altered; a read error may explain this. This chain connects TRBV7-9 to TRBJ1-1, with 7 nucleotides matching TRBD1. From germline, CDR1 is SEHNR and CDR2 FQNEAQ (reference sequence). The CDR3 has 12 amino acids. CDR3 protein: CSSSSTGDKAFF. The CDR3 DNA reads TGTTCCAGCAGCTCTACAGGGGATAAGGCTTTCTTT. The whole variable domain, remainder taken from reference TRBV7-9 and TRBJ1-1, is DTGVSQNPRHKITKRGQNVTFRCDPISEHNRLYWYRQTLGQGPEFLTYFQNEAQLEKSRLLSDRFSAERPKGSFSTLEIQRTEQGDSAMYLCSSSSTGDKAFFGQGTRLTVV.

The chain joins TRBV10-3 to TRBJ2-7, with D perhaps TRBD1 (5 bases). Germline CDR1 and CDR2: ENHRY and SYGVKD. The CDR3 runs 12 residues. V was cut by 6 bases and J by 2 bases, with 8 bases left in between. The chain's CDR3 is CAISDRTYEQYF. The CDR3 coding sequence is TGTGCCATCAGCGACAGAACCTACGAGCAGTACTTC.

CDR3 region: CAISPGPGGGPLTDTQYF. The CDR3 nucleotides read TGTGCCATCAGTCCCGGACCAGGCGGGGGGCCCCTCACAGATACGCAGTATTTT. The chain is built from TRBV10-3 and TRBJ2-3; 8 positions match TRBD2. V lost 5 bases to trimming and J lost 2 bases; unmatched junction nucleotides: 15. The CDR3 has 18 amino acids. Germline-derived CDR1 and CDR2 are ENHRY and SYGVKD.

The chain couples TRBV11-2 to TRBJ2-3; 12 positions match TRBD1. Germline V gene data show CDR1 as SGHAT and CDR2 as FQNNGV. The CDR3 length is 15 residues. The J segment lost 5 bases and the V segment lost 5 bases, leaving 5 bases of the junction unmatched. The CDR3 DNA follows: TGTGCCAGCAGCCGAGGGACAGGGGGCAAAGATACGCAGTATTTT. It encodes CASSRGTGGKDTQYF.

The table lists this clone with a few counts. The V gene is TRBV7-7, the J gene TRBJ2-5; 10 nucleotides match TRBD2. V lost 6 bases and J lost 0; bases outside the gene matches: 7. The CDR3 contains 16 residues. From germline, CDR1 is SSHAT and CDR2 FNYEAQ (reference sequence). The CDR3 loop is CASSRLAGANQETQYF. DNA for the CDR3: TGTGCCAGCAGTCGCCTAGCGGGGGCAAACCAAGAGACCCAGTACTTC.

CDR3 bases: TGTGCCAGCACCTCCCTAAGGGGCGCGGAGCTGTTTTTT. This codes for CASTSLRGAELFF. The genes are TRBV27 and TRBJ2-2; D possibly corresponds to TRBD1 (5 bases). In germline, CDR1 is MNHEY, CDR2 SMNVEV (reference sequence). Trimming pared 7 bases from V and 10 bases from J, leaving 16 bases between. The CDR3 length is 13 residues.

This clone was observed a few times. The chain uses TRBV7-2 and TRBJ1-5, with D perhaps TRBD1 (6 bases). V shed 3 bases and J shed 5 bases, with 11 bases lying between them. The CDR3 length is 14 residues. The V gene's germline CDR1 is SGHTA and CDR2 FQGNSA. CDR3 nucleotides: TGTGCCAGCAGCTTCCTACAGGGATATCAGCCCCAGCATTTT. Amino acids: CASSFLQGYQPQHF.

The chain has TRBV7-2 and TRBJ2-5; TRBD2 matches at 8 bases. The DNA end favors TRBJ2-7, so the J call may be wrong. Germline CDR1 and CDR2: SGHTA and FQGNSA. The CDR3 length is 14 residues. The CDR3 DNA reads as TGTGCCAGCAGCTTGAGGAGCGGGAGCCACGAGCAGTACTTC. This gives the protein CASSLRSGSHEQYF.

In its sample, this clone was seen once. The chain carries TRBV11-3 and TRBJ2-1, with 7 bases identical to TRBD1. CDR1 is SGHNT, CDR2 YENEEA, per germline. V was pared by 1 base and J by 0 bases, with 9 bases of the junction left unmatched. The CDR3 runs to 18 residues. CDR3 sequence: CASSLGRWDRSSYNEQFF. As DNA, the CDR3 is TGTGCCAGCAGCTTAGGGAGATGGGACAGAAGCTCCTACAATGAGCAGTTCTTC.

The rearrangement joins TRBV7-6 to TRBJ2-1; 11 nucleotides align to TRBD2. The CDR3 is 17 amino acids. Germline loops: CDR1 SGHVS, CDR2 FNYEAQ. V was clipped by 4 bases and J by 0 bases; unmatched bases: 5. This CDR3 reads CASSSGLAESSYNEQFF. Here the CDR3 DNA reads TGTGCCAGCAGCTCGGGACTAGCGGAAAGCTCCTACAATGAGCAGTTCTTC.

The CDR3 reads CASSSPRGLRETQYF. CDR3 sequence (DNA): TGTGCCAGCAGCTCCCCCAGGGGCCTTCGGGAGACCCAGTACTTC. The rearrangement uses TRBV5-6 and TRBJ2-5; tentative D call: TRBD1 (6 bases). Trimming removed 3 bases from V and 5 bases from J, with 17 bases in between. Germline lookup yields CDR1 SGHDT and CDR2 YYEEEE. This CDR3 comprises 15 residues.

The rearrangement uses TRBV5-1 and TRBJ2-1, with a weak D call TRBD2 (5 bases). The germline gives CDR1 SGHRS, CDR2 YFSETQ. This CDR3 is built from 15 residues. V was clipped by 9 bases and J by 1 base, with 17 bases between them. This chain's CDR3 is CATKRERTSYNEQFF. CDR3 coding DNA: TGCGCCACTAAGAGGGAGCGAACATCCTACAATGAGCAGTTCTTC. The full variable domain, completed using reference TRBV5-1 and TRBJ2-1, is KAGVTQTPRYLIKTRGQQVTLSCSPISGHRSVSWYQQTPGQGLQFLFEYFSETQRNKGNFPGRFSGRQFSNSRSEMNVSTLELGDSALYLCATKRERTSYNEQFFGPGTRLTVL.

This rearrangement joins TRBV5-1 to TRBJ2-7; 8 positions agree with TRBD2. The V segment lost 1 base and the J segment 3 bases; nucleotides outside the gene matches: 15. The CDR3 totals 18 residues. CDR1 and CDR2 (germline): SGHRS, YFSETQ. The DNA of the CDR3 is TGCGCCAGCAGCTTGCTGAGCGGGAGTCCCCCCCTCGTCTACGAGCAGTACTTC. Its translation: CASSLLSGSPPLVYEQYF.

This clone showed up just once. The V call is TRBV5-1, the J call TRBJ2-3; 9 nucleotides agree with TRBD2. The V and J ends lost 4 bases and 2 bases, in that order; junction bases with no gene match: 11. Germline V gene lookup returns CDR1 SGHRS and CDR2 YFSETQ. This CDR3 spans 17 amino acids. CDR3 bases: TGCGCCAGCAGCCCACCAAGTAGCGGGGGAGTCACAGATACGCAGTATTTT. Translating gives CASSPPSSGGVTDTQYF.

The V call is TRBV25-1, the J call TRBJ2-3; 10 bases are a match to TRBD2. The junction had 5 bases not matched to a gene; V was cut back by 1 base and J by 4 bases. Germline V CDR1 and CDR2: MGHDK, SYGVNS. The length of the CDR3 is 16 residues. This chain's CDR3 is CASSEWLAGGSDTQYF. CDR3 sequence (DNA): TGTGCCAGCAGTGAATGGTTAGCGGGAGGTTCAGATACGCAGTATTTT. The full variable domain, in which reference TRBV25-1 and TRBJ2-3 provide the parts outside the CDR3, is EADIYQTPRYLVIGTGKKITLECSQTMGHDKMYWYQQDPGMELHLIHYSYGVNSTEKGDLSSESTVSRIRTEHFPLTLESARPSHTSQYLCASSEWLAGGSDTQYFGPGTRLTVL.